The TCR beta chain described here comes from a study of cytomegalovirus exposure and HLA in healthy donors. Study results and limitations: Indistinguishable V segments, including TRBV6-2 and TRBV6-3, were excluded.

On this clone itself: The antigen is not known.

Trimming left V 2 bases short and J 1 base short, with 12 bases between. The germline CDR1 and CDR2 sequences are MGHRA and YSYEKL. The CDR3 runs 16 residues. PCR was performed using 60 Vbeta and 13 Jbeta primers. Assay: immunoSEQ multiplex PCR; the TCRdb copy retains only in-frame clones and omits some. The repertoire holds about 190,000 clones, with just under 75% as singletons. The V and J genes are TRBV4-1 and TRBJ1-5; D gene ambiguous. This TCR was sampled from a woman in her 30s in good health and CMV-seropositive. The sample comprised PBMCs. CDR3 amino acids: CASSQMETESNQPQHF. The DNA of the CDR3 is TGCGCCAGCAGCCAAATGGAGACGGAAAGCAATCAGCCCCAGCATTTT.